This TCR beta chain emerged from a study of blood T cells in healthy people across ages. Healthy Caucasian individuals from Russia aged about 6 to 100 served as donors. Extraction of total RNA produced a minimum of 5 micrograms from each sample. The V end lost 4 bases, the J end lost 6 bases, and 7 bases lay between the germline ends. Germline V gives CDR1 ENHRY, CDR2 SYGVKD. The CDR3 length is 12 residues. In its sample, this clonotype was seen many times. The authors ran a second PCR of roughly 7 to 11 cycles using a sample-barcoded 5' primer and a J-beta primer mix. TCRdb recomputed calls from the 5' RACE reads with MiXCR, one row per CDR3 protein. The sample gives around 900,000 distinct CDR3 sequences, about 28% of which show up once; 17% is in the top ten.

The genes are TRBV10-3 and TRBJ2-1; D remains unclear. This clonotype originated in a woman older than 75 in good health. Sequencing was carried out using blood. The CDR3 reads CAISVGSNEQFF. In DNA form, the CDR3 reads TGTGCCATCAGTGTTGGTTCCAATGAGCAGTTCTTC.